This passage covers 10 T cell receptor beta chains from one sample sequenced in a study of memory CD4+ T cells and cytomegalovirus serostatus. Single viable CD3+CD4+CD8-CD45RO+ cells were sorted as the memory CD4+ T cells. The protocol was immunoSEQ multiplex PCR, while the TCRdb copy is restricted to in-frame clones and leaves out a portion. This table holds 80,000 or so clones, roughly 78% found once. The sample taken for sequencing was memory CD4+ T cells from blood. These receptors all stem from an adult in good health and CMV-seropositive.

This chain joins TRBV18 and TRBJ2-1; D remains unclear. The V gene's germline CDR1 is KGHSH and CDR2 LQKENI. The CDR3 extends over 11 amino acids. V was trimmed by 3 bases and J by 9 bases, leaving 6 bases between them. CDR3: CASSPRAEQFF. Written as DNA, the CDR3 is TGTGCCAGCTCACCTAGGGCTGAGCAGTTCTTC.

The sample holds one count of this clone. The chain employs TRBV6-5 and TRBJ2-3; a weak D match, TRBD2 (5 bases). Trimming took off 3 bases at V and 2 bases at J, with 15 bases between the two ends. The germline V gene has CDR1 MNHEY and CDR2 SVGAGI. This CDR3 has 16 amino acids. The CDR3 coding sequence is TGTGCCAGCAGTTATAGCGACCCAACAAACACAGATACGCAGTATTTT. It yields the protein CASSYSDPTNTDTQYF.

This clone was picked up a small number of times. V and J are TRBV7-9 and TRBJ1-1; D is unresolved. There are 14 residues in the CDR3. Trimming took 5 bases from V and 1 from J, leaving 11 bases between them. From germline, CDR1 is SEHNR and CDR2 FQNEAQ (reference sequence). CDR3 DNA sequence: TGTGCCAGCAGCCTCAGGATGTCGAACACTGAAGCTTTCTTT. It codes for CASSLRMSNTEAFF. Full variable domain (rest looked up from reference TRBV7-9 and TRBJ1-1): DTGVSQNPRHKITKRGQNVTFRCDPISEHNRLYWYRQTLGQGPEFLTYFQNEAQLEKSRLLSDRFSAERPKGSFSTLEIQRTEQGDSAMYLCASSLRMSNTEAFFGQGTRLTVV.

DNA for the CDR3: TGCGCCAGCAGCTTGGATCTCGGTCAGCCCCAGCATTTT. Translating it yields CASSLDLGQPQHF. The V gene is TRBV5-1, the J gene TRBJ1-5; D is undetermined. V lost 0 bases, J lost 6 bases, and 7 bases lay in between. CDR1 is SGHRS and CDR2 is YFSETQ in the germline V gene. This CDR3 is built from 13 residues.

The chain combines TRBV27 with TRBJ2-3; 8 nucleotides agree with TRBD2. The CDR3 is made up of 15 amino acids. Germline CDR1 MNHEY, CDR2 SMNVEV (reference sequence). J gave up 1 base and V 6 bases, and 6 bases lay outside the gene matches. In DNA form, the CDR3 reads TGTGCCAGCAGACAACCGGGACTAGGCACAGATACGCAGTATTTT. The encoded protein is CASRQPGLGTDTQYF.

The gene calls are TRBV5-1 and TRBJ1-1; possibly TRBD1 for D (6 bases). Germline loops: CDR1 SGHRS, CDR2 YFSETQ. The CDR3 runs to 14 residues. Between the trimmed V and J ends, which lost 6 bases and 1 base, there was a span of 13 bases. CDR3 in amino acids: CASTPGGANTEAFF. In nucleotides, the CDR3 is TGCGCCAGCACCCCGGGGGGGGCGAACACTGAAGCTTTCTTT.

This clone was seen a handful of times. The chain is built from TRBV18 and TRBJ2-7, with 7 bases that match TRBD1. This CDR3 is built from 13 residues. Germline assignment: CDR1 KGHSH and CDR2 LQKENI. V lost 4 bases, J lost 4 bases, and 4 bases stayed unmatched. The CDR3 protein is CASSRSGQYEQYV. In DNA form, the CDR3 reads TGTGCCAGCTCACGGTCGGGACAGTACGAGCAGTACGTC.

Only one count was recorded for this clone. The DNA of the CDR3 is TGTGCCATCAGGTCCGGGGTTGGTGAAAAACTGTTTTTT. Its translation is CAIRSGVGEKLFF. The V and J genes are TRBV10-3 and TRBJ1-4; D not certain. The CDR3 sequence is 13 residues long. Germline values: CDR1 ENHRY, CDR2 SYGVKD. V shed 6 bases and J shed 7 bases, with 12 bases lying between them.

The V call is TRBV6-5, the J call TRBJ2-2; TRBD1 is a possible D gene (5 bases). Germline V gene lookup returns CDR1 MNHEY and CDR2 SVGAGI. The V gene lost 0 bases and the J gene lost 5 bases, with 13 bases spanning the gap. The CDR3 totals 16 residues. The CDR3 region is CASSYSRRQMTGELFF. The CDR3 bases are TGTGCCAGCAGTTACTCGAGGAGACAGATGACCGGGGAGCTGTTTTTT.

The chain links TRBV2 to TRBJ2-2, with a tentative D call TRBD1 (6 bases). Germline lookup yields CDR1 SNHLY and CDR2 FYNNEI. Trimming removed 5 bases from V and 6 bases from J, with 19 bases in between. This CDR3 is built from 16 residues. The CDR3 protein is CASSLQGNSLSGELFF. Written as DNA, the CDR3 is TGTGCCAGCAGTCTACAGGGAAATTCCCTCTCCGGGGAGCTGTTTTTT.